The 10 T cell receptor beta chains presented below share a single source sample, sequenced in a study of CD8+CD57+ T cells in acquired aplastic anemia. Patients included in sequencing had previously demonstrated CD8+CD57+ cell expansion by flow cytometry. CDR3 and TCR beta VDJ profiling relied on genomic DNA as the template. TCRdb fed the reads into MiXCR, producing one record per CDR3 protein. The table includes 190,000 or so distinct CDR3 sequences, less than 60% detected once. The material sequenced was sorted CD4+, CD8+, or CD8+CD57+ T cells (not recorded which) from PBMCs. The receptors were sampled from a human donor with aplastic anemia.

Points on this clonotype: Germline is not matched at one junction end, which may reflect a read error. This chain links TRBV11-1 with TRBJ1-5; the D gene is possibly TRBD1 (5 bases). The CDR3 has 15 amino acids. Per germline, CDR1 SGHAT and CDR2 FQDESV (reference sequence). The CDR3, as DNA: TGTGCCAGCAGTTCCGACAGCTATAGCAATCAGCCCCAGCACTTT. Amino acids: CASSSDSYSNQPQHF.

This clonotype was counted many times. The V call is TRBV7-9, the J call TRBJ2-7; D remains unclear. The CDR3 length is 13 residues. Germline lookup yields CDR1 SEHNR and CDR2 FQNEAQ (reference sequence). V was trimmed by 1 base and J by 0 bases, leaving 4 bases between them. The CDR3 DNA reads TGTGCCAGCAGCTTAGACGCCTCCTACGAGCAGTACTTC. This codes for CASSLDASYEQYF.

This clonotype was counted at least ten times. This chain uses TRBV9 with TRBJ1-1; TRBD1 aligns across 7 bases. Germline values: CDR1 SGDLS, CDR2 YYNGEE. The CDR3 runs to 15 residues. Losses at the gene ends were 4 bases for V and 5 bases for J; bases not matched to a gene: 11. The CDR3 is CASSSRQGGGTEAFF. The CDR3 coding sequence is TGTGCCAGCAGCTCTCGACAGGGAGGAGGAACTGAAGCTTTCTTT.

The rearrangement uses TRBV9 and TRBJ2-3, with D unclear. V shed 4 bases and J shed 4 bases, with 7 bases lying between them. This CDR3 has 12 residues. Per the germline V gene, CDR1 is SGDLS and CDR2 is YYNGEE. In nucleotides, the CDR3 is TGTGCCAGCAGCATATCATCAGATACGCAGTATTTT. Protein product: CASSISSDTQYF.

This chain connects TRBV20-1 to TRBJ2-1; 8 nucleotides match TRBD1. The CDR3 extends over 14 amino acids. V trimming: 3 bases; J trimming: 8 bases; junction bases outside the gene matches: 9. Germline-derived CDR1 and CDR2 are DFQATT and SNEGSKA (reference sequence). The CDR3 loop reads CSARTGVFGYEQFF. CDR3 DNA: TGCAGTGCTAGGACAGGGGTTTTTGGGTATGAGCAGTTCTTC.

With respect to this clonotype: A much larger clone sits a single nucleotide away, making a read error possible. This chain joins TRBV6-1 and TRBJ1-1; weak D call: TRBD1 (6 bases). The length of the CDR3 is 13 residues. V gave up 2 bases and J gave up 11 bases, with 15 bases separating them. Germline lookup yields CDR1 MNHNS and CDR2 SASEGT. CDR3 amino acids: CASSEFGGLDAFF. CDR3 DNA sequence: TGTGCCAGCAGTGAATTTGGGGGGCTTGACGCTTTCTTT.

The CDR3 coding sequence is TGTGCCTGGAGTCGGGACGGAACTAGCACAGATACGCAGTATTTT. Translated, it gives CAWSRDGTSTDTQYF. V gene TRBV30 combines with J gene TRBJ2-3; perhaps D is TRBD1 or TRBD2 (5 bases each). Germline CDR1 GTSNPN, CDR2 SVGIG (reference sequence). Between the trimmed V and J ends, which lost 2 bases and 0 bases, there was a span of 12 bases. The CDR3 runs to 15 residues.

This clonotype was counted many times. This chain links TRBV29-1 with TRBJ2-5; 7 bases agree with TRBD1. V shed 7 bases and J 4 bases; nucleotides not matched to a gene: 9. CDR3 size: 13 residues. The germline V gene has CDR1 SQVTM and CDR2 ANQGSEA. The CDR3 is CSALETGRETQYF. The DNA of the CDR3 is TGCAGCGCCTTAGAGACAGGGCGAGAGACCCAGTACTTC.

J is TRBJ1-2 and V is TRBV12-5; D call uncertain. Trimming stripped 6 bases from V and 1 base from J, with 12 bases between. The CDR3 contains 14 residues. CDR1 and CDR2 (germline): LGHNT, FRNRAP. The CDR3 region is CASGRPRLNYGYTF. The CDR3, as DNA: TGTGCTAGTGGGCGTCCGAGGCTTAACTATGGCTACACCTTC.

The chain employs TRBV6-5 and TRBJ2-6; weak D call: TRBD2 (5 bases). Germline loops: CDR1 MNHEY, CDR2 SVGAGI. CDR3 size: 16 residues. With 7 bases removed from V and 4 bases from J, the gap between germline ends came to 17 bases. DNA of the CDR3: TGTGCCAGCACCCTATGGAGGCCCTCGGGGGCCAACGTCCTGACTTTC. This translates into CASTLWRPSGANVLTF.